This T cell receptor (beta chain) was profiled in a study of cytomegalovirus exposure and HLA in healthy donors. Findings and limits, study-wide: Some TCR beta chains (more than 150 of them) were listed as cytomegalovirus-associated. Specificity of three CMV-associated chains for CMV antigens was verified in vitro.

With respect to this clone: What it binds is not known.

This CDR3 contains 17 residues. J gave up 6 bases and V 3 bases, and 14 bases lay outside the gene matches. CDR1 and CDR2 (germline): SEHNR, FQNEAQ (reference sequence). Using immunoSEQ multiplex PCR, the repertoire was profiled, and TCRdb retains in-frame clones only, with some absent. The sample carries around 150,000 clones, approximately 90% recorded once. The gene calls are TRBV7-9 and TRBJ2-7; 10 nucleotides match TRBD1. The sequence came from a man between 18 and 29 years old in good health and CMV-seronegative. The specimen sequenced was PBMCs. CDR3 sequence: CASSFAHVRQGAGEQYF. The CDR3 DNA sequence: TGTGCCAGCAGCTTCGCCCACGTCAGACAGGGGGCGGGCGAGCAGTACTTC.